This is a list of T cell receptor beta chains from one sample in a study of brain T cells in children with intractable seizures. Profiled with immunoSEQ multiplex PCR; TCRdb holds only in-frame clones, not every one. Among 60,000 to 85,000 clones listed, roughly 91% were seen once. The sequences come from peripheral blood, collected at surgery. These receptors originate from a boy less than two years old with tuberous sclerosis and intractable seizures. Each CDR3 is given with its conserved first and last residue. D genes are given only for firm matches. The size entry is marked missing in some rows and otherwise reads once, few, many or a size class.

D	V	size	J	CDR3	DNA
NA	TRBV12-5	few	TRBJ1-1	CASGWWHKNTEAFF	TGTGCTAGTGGTTGGTGGCATAAGAACACTGAAGCTTTCTTT
TRBD1	TRBV2	once	TRBJ2-6	CASSRDRGSGANVLTF	TGTGCCAGCAGCCGGGACAGGGGGTCTGGGGCCAACGTCCTGACTTTC
NA	TRBV4-1	NA	TRBJ2-1	CASSHFTGGSSYNEQFF	TGCGCCAGCAGCCATTTTACGGGGGGCAGCTCCTACAATGAGCAGTTCTTC
NA	TRBV4-1	NA	TRBJ1-1	CASSHPGLTSMNTEAFF	TGCGCCAGCAGCCATCCGGGACTCACGAGTATGAACACTGAAGCTTTCTTT
TRBD1	TRBV7-8	NA	TRBJ1-1	CASSSGQGNAEAFF	TGTGCCAGCAGCTCGGGACAGGGAAACGCTGAAGCTTTCTTT
TRBD1	TRBV7-6	NA	TRBJ2-7	CASSLAPGTEFYEQYF	TGTGCCAGCAGCTTAGCGCCCGGGACAGAATTCTACGAGCAGTACTTC
NA	TRBV6-5	NA	TRBJ1-2	CASSYGQLYGYTF	TGTGCCAGCAGTTATGGACAGCTATATGGCTACACCTTC
NA	TRBV24-1	NA	TRBJ2-5	CATSDFQGETQYF	TGTGCCACCAGTGATTTTCAGGGAGAGACCCAGTACTTC
NA	TRBV19	NA	TRBJ2-5	CASSIATAAPSETQYF	TGTGCCAGTAGTATAGCAACAGCGGCTCCCTCAGAGACCCAGTACTTC
NA	TRBV7-9	NA	TRBJ2-7	CASRKDLIYEQYF	TGTGCCAGCAGGAAAGACTTAATCTACGAGCAGTACTTC
NA	TRBV21-1	NA	TRBJ1-4	CASSKVPRGTVNEKLFF	TGTGCCAGCAGCAAGGTTCCGAGGGGGACAGTTAATGAAAAACTGTTTTTT
TRBD1	TRBV5-5	NA	TRBJ1-2	CASRRTGGADGYTF	TGTGCCAGCAGAAGGACAGGGGGGGCGGACGGCTACACCTTC
TRBD1	TRBV7-3	NA	TRBJ1-6	CASSPGQGGSPLHF	TGTGCCAGCAGCCCCGGACAGGGCGGCTCACCCCTCCACTTT
TRBD1	TRBV5-1	NA	TRBJ1-2	CASSLLGGGEDSYTF	TGCGCCAGCAGCTTGCTTGGAGGGGGCGAAGATAGCTACACCTTC
NA	TRBV4-1	NA	TRBJ2-2	CASSLSGNTGELFF	TGCGCCAGCAGCCTGAGCGGTAATACCGGGGAGCTGTTTTTT
NA	TRBV20-1	NA	TRBJ1-1	CSAGGLEAFF	TGCAGTGCGGGGGGCCTGGAAGCTTTCTTT
TRBD1	TRBV4-1	NA	TRBJ1-1	CASSPIKLTGGARAFF	TGCGCCAGCAGCCCTATAAAGTTGACAGGGGGCGCGAGAGCTTTCTTT
NA	TRBV27	NA	TRBJ2-7	CASSLGGSYEQYF	TGTGCCAGCAGTTTAGGGGGGTCCTACGAGCAGTACTTC
NA	TRBV6-5	NA	TRBJ1-4	CASSYAYRATNEKLFF	TGTGCCAGCAGTTACGCCTACCGAGCAACTAATGAAAAACTGTTTTTT
NA	TRBV11-2	NA	TRBJ1-2	CASSLEFRGYTF	TGTGCCAGCAGCTTAGAGTTTCGTGGCTACACCTTC
TRBD2	TRBV13	NA	TRBJ2-7	CASSSGLAGPYEQYF	TGTGCCAGCAGCTCGGGACTAGCAGGGCCCTACGAGCAGTACTTC
NA	TRBV5-6	NA	TRBJ1-5	CASSSGFQPQHF	TGTGCCAGCAGCTCGGGTTTTCAGCCCCAGCATTTT
NA	TRBV30	NA	TRBJ2-7	CAWSVWGSEQYF	TGTGCCTGGAGTGTATGGGGGAGCGAGCAGTACTTC
TRBD1	TRBV7-3	NA	TRBJ2-2	CASSLRGGNGGGELFF	TGTGCCAGCAGCTTACGAGGGGGCAATGGTGGCGGGGAGCTGTTTTTT
NA	TRBV3-1/TRBV3-2	NA	TRBJ1-5	CASSQGKGGNQPQHF	TGTGCCAGCAGCCAAGGAAAGGGAGGAAATCAGCCCCAGCATTTT
TRBD1	TRBV5-1	NA	TRBJ2-1	CASSLTGGYNEQFF	TGCGCCAGCAGCTTGACAGGGGGCTACAATGAGCAGTTCTTC
NA	TRBV28	NA	TRBJ1-1	CASSLGRFYTEAFF	TGTGCCAGCAGTTTGGGCAGATTCTACACTGAAGCTTTCTTT
NA	TRBV20-1	NA	TRBJ2-1	CSASRVRVHEQFF	TGCAGTGCTAGTCGGGTCAGGGTCCATGAGCAGTTCTTC
TRBD1	TRBV19	NA	TRBJ2-5	CASRPTGGETQYF	TGTGCCAGTAGGCCTACAGGGGGAGAGACCCAGTACTTC
NA	TRBV3-1/TRBV3-2	NA	TRBJ2-1	CASSQEGLAGEQFF	TGTGCCAGCAGCCAAGAAGGCCTAGCTGGTGAGCAGTTCTTC
NA	TRBV6-4	NA	TRBJ1-2	CASSDRANNYGYTF	TGTGCCAGCAGTGACAGGGCCAACAACTATGGCTACACCTTC
NA	TRBV7-9	NA	TRBJ2-2	CASSLAELFF	TGTGCCAGCAGCTTAGCGGAGCTGTTTTTT